A selection of T cell receptor beta chains follows, all from one sample in a study of blood T cell repertoires in COVID-19. TCRdb keeps only in-frame clones here, not all; method: immunoSEQ multiplex PCR. The sample lists 210,000 or so clones, about 82% occurring once. The source material was peripheral blood. These receptors came from an elderly woman with acute or convalescent COVID-19. The conserved cysteine and the conserved F or W are not part of the CDR3 here.

cdr3_length v_call cdr3_aa
13 TRBV19 ASKPGREANYGYT
15 TRBV19 ASSIDPEPLLNTEAF
13 TRBV7-8 ASSLPASSYNEQF
15 TRBV7-9 ASSLGDRNSYNSPLH
13 TRBV6-4 ASSPLGAGAGEQF
13 TRBV6-1 ASSEAGGGGYGYT
12 TRBV29-1 SVLQTSGIYEQY
13 TRBV18 ASSVLSVLGNTIY
12 TRBV19 ASMPDSVILEAF
13 TRBV19 ASTATLGQNYGYT
14 TRBV19 ASSIPGSAANYGYT
13 TRBV10-3 AISDRAGGSDTQY
11 TRBV27 ASSFREGDGYT
13 TRBV19 ASTTGTGGISEQY
14 TRBV9 ASSDNPRDSSYEQY
14 TRBV5-1 ASSLAGTQGGNIQY
10 TRBV12-3/TRBV12-4 ASSLRRDEQF
12 TRBV18 ASSHSGRDYEQY
13 TRBV6-5 ASNQAGGLYNEQF
13 TRBV18 ASSPQGSTADTQY
15 TRBV30 AWSLSYSVGRTDTQY
15 TRBV20-1 SASGTGTSGRTDTQY
13 TRBV5-1 ASSAGTGNTGELF
14 TRBV24-1 ATSDPSGGNTDTQY
10 TRBV12-3/TRBV12-4 ASSWANRPLH
10 TRBV27 ASSPQIGELF
14 TRBV6-5 ASSYSTGGGSEKLF
13 TRBV5-1 ASSLQSEGTDTQY
14 TRBV7-8 ASSLERLAGADEQF
13 TRBV10-3 AISESIAGVHEQY
11 TRBV19 ASKLSDTYGYT
13 TRBV27 ASSLLSGGAGGYT
9 TRBV20-1 SAAPGETQY
12 TRBV5-1 ASSQASGAETQY
12 TRBV5-1 ASSLAQDPYEQY
13 TRBV11-3 ASSEGDIMNTEAF
12 TRBV5-4 ASSPPGSSGAQY
11 TRBV27 ASSFRVNQPQH
13 TRBV10-3 AISLTSGNTGELF
11 TRBV5-8 ASSVYRGDGAF
12 TRBV6-6 ASKAGANTGELF
12 TRBV7-2 ASSNRAGVYEQY